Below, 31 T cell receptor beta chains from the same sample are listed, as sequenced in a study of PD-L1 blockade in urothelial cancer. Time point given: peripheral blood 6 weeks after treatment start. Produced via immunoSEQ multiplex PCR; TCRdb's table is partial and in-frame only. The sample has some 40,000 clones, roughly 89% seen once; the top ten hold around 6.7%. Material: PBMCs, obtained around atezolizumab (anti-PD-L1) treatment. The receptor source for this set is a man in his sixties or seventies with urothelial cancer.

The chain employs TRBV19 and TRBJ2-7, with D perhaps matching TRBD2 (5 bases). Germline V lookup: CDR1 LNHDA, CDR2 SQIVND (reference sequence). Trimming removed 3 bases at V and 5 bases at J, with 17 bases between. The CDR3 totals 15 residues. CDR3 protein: CASSISAAKGDEQYF. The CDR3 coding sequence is TGTGCCAGTAGTATCTCAGCGGCTAAGGGCGACGAGCAGTACTTC. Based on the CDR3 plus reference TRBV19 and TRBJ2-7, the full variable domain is DGGITQSPKYLFRKEGQNVTLSCEQNLNHDAMYWYRQDPGQGLRLIYYSQIVNDFQKGDIAEGYSVSREKKESFPLTVTSAQKNPTAFYLCASSISAAKGDEQYFGPGTRLTVT.

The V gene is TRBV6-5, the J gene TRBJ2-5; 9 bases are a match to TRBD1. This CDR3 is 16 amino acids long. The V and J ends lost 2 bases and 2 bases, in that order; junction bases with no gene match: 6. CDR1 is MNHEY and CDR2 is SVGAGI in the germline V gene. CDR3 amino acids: CASSYGQGKSQETQYF. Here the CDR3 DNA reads TGTGCCAGCAGTTACGGACAGGGGAAATCGCAAGAGACCCAGTACTTC.

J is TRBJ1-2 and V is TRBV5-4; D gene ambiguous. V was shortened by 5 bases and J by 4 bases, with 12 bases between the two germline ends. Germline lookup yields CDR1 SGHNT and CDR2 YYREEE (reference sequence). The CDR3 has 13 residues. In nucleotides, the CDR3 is TGTGCCAGCAGTCCGGGGAGGGTCTATGGCTACACCTTC. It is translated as CASSPGRVYGYTF.

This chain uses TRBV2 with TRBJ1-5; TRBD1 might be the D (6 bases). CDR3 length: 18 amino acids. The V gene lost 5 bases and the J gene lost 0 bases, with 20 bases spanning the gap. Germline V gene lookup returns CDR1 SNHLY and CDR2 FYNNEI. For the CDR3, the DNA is TGTGCCAGCAGTCACCTAGACAGGCAGTCCTATAGCAATCAGCCCCAGCATTTT. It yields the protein CASSHLDRQSYSNQPQHF.

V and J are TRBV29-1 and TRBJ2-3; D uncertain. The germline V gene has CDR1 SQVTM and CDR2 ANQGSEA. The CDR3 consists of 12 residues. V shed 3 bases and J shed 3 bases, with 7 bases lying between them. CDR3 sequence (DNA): TGCAGCGTTGACGAGTCTACAGATACGCAGTATTTT. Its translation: CSVDESTDTQYF.

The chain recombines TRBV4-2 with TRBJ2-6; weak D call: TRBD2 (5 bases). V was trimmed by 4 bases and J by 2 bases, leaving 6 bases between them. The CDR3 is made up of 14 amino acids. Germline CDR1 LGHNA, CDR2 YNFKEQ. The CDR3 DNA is TGTGCCAGCAGCCCCGGGGCTGGGGCCAACGTCCTGACTTTC. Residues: CASSPGAGANVLTF.

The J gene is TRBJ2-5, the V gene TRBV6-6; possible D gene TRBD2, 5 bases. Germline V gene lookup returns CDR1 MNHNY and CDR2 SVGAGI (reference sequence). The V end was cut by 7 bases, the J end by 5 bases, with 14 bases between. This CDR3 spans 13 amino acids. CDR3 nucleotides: TGTGCCAGCACTCACCGATCGGGGGAGACCCAGTACTTC. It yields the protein CASTHRSGETQYF.

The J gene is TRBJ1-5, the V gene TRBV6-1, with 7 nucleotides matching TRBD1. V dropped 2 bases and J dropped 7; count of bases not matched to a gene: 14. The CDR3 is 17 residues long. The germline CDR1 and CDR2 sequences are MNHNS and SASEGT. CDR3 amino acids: CASSEKGAGVSIQPQHF. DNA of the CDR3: TGTGCCAGCAGTGAAAAGGGGGCAGGGGTTTCGATACAGCCCCAGCATTTT.

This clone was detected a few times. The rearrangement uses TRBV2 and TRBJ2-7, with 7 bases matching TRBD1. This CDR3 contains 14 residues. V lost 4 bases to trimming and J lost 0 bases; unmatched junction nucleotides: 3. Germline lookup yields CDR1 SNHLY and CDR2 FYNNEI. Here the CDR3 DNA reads TGTGCCAGCAGTGTAGACAGGGCCTCCTACGAGCAGTACTTC. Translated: CASSVDRASYEQYF.

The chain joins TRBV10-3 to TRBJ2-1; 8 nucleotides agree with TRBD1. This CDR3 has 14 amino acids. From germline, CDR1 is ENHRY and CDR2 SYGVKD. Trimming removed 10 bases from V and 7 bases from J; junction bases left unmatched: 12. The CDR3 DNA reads TGTGCCAGCAGCAAGACAGGGGCGGTTAATGAGCAGTTCTTC. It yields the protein CASSKTGAVNEQFF.

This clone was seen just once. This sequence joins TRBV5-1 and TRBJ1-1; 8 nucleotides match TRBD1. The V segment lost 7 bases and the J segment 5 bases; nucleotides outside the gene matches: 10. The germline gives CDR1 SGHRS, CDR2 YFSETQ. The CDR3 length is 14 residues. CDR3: CASSPDRVVTEAFF. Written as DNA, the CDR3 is TGCGCCAGCTCCCCGGACAGGGTTGTTACTGAAGCTTTCTTT.

The CDR3 DNA reads as TGTGCCAGTAGCCCCTGGGGTAGCGGGAATAATGAGCAGTTCTTC. Translation gives CASSPWGSGNNEQFF. The V call is TRBV19, the J call TRBJ2-1; 8 bases fit TRBD2. Germline V CDR1 and CDR2: LNHDA, SQIVND (reference sequence). This CDR3 has 15 residues. Trimming at V came to 6 bases and at J to 7 bases, leaving 11 bases not matched to a gene.

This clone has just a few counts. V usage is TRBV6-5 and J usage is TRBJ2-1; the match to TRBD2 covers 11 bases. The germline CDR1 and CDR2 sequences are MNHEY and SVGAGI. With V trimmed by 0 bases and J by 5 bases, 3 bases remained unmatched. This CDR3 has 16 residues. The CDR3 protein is CASSYSGTSGHNEQFF. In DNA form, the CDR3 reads TGTGCCAGCAGTTACTCGGGGACTAGCGGTCACAATGAGCAGTTCTTC.

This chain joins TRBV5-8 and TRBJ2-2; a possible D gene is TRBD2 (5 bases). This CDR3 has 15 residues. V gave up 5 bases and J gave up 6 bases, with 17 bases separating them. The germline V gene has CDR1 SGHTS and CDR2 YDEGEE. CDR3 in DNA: TGTGCCAGCAGTTATATAACCGTGGGAGCCGGGGAGCTGTTTTTT. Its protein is CASSYITVGAGELFF.

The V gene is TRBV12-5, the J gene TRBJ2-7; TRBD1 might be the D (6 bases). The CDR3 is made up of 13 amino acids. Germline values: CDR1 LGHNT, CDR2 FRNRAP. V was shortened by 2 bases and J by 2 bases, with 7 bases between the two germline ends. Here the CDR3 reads CASGLSGAYEQYF. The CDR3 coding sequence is TGTGCTAGTGGTTTGTCAGGGGCCTACGAGCAGTACTTC.

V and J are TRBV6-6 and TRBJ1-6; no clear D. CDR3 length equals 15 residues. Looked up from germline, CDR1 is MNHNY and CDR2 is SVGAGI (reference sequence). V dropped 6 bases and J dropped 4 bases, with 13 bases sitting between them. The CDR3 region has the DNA TGTGCCAGCAGCACGAGGGAATCTTATAATTCACCCCTCCACTTT. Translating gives CASSTRESYNSPLHF.

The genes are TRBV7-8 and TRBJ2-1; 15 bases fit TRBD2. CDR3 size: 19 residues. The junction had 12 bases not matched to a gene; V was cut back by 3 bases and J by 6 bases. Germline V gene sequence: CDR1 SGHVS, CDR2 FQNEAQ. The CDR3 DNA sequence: TGTGCCAGCAGCTTCTTTTATACTCGGACTAGCGGGAGGGGCAATGAGCAGTTCTTC. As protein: CASSFFYTRTSGRGNEQFF.

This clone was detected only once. The CDR3 nucleotides read TGCGCCAGCAGCTTGGTCGGGGGACAGGGAGAGCAGTTCTTC. As protein: CASSLVGGQGEQFF. This chain joins TRBV5-1 and TRBJ2-1, with 9 bases aligning to TRBD1. The CDR3 is made up of 14 amino acids. The germline CDR1 and CDR2 sequences are SGHRS and YFSETQ. V lost 0 bases, J lost 10 bases, and 5 bases stayed unmatched.

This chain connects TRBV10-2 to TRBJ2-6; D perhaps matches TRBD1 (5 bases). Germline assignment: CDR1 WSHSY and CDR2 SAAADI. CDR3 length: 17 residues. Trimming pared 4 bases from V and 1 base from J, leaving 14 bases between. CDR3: CASSADTRPSGANVLTF. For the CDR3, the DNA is TGCGCCAGCAGTGCGGACACGCGACCTTCTGGGGCCAACGTCCTGACTTTC.

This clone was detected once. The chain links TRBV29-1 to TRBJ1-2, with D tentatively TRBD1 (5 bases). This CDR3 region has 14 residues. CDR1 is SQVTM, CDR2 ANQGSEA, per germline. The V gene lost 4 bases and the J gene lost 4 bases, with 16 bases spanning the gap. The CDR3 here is CSVVTAPHSYGYTF. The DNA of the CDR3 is TGCAGCGTTGTGACAGCCCCTCACAGCTATGGCTACACCTTC.

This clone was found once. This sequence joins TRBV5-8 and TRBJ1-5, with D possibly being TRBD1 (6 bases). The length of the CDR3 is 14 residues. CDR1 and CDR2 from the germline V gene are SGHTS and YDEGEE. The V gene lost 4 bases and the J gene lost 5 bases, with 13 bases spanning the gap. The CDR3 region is CASSRTVKDQPQHF. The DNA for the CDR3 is TGTGCCAGCAGCCGGACAGTAAAGGATCAGCCCCAGCATTTT.

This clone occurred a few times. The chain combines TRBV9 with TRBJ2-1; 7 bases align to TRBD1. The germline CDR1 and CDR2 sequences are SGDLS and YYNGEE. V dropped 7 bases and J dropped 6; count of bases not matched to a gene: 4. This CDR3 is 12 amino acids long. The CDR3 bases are TGTGCCAGCGCCGACAGGGCCAATGAGCAGTTCTTC. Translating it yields CASADRANEQFF.

The CDR3 DNA follows: TGTGCCAGCAGTTATGGGGCTAGCGGGACCGGGGAGCTGTTTTTT. As protein: CASSYGASGTGELFF. The chain uses TRBV6-5 and TRBJ2-2, with 8 bases matching TRBD2. Germline V gene lookup returns CDR1 MNHEY and CDR2 SVGAGI. The CDR3 contains 15 residues. The junction had 5 bases not matched to a gene; V was cut back by 3 bases and J by 5 bases.

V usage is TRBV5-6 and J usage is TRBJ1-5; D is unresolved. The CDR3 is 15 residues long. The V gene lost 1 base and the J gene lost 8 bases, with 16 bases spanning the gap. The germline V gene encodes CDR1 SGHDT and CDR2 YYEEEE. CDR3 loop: CASSLSLMGGEPQHF. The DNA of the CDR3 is TGTGCCAGCAGCTTGTCACTTATGGGCGGGGAGCCCCAGCATTTT.

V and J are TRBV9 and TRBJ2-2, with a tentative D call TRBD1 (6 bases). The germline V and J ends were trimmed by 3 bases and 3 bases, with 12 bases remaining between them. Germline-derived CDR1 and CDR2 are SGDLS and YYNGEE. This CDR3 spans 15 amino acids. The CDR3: CASSETGSYTGELFF. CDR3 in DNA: TGTGCCAGCAGCGAAACAGGGTCTTACACCGGGGAGCTGTTTTTT.

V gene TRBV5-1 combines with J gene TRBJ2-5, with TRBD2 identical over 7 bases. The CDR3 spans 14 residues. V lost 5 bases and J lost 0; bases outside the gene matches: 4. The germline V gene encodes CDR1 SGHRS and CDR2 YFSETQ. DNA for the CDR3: TGCGCCAGCAGAGTTGGGGGGGACCAAGAGACCCAGTACTTC. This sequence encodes CASRVGGDQETQYF.

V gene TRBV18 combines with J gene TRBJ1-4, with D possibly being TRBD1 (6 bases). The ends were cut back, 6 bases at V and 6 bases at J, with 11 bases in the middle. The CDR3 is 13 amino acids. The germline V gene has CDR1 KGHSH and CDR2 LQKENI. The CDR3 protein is CASSPRTDEKLFF. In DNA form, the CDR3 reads TGTGCCAGCTCGCCGCGGACAGATGAAAAACTGTTTTTT.

The CDR3 region is CASSQGTGVRYQPQHF. The DNA for the CDR3 is TGCGCCAGCAGCCAGGGTACAGGGGTGAGGTATCAGCCCCAGCATTTT. The rearrangement uses TRBV4-1 and TRBJ1-5; TRBD1 matches 7 bases. Germline V lookup: CDR1 MGHRA, CDR2 YSYEKL. With 3 bases clipped from V and 5 bases from J, the junction kept 10 bases outside the gene matches. The CDR3 is 16 residues long.

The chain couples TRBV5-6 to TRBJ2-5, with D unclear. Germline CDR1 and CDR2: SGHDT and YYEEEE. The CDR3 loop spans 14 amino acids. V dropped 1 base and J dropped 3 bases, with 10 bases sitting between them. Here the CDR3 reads CASSLSPQEETQYF. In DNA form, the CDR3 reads TGTGCCAGCAGCTTGAGTCCCCAGGAAGAGACCCAGTACTTC.

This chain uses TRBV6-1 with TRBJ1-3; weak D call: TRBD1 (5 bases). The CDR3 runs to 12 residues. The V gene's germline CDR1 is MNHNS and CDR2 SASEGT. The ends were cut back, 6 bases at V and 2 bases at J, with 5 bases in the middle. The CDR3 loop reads CASRGPGNTIYF. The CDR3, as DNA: TGTGCCAGCAGGGGGCCTGGAAACACCATATATTTT.

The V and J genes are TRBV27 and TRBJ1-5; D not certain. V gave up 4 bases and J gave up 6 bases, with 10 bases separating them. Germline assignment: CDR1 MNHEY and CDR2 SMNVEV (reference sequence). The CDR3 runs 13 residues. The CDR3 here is CASSWVAGQPQHF. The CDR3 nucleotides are TGTGCCAGCAGTTGGGTAGCTGGTCAGCCCCAGCATTTT.